This TCR beta chain was recorded in a study of cytomegalovirus exposure and HLA in healthy donors. The CDR3 contains 13 residues. CDR1 and CDR2 (germline): SGHVS, FQNEAQ. V dropped 0 bases and J dropped 4 bases, with 6 bases sitting between them. This PCR relied on a set of 60 Vbeta primers and 13 Jbeta primers. Some clones are missing from TCRdb's copy, which holds only in-frame ones; the method was immunoSEQ multiplex PCR. Of under 200,000 clones in the sample, 77% were seen once. Points on this clone: Its matching antigen is unknown.

Findings and limits, study-wide: Fewer N-insertions than the roughly 650-donor mean were reportedly shown by an Asian-associated ancestry cluster in a later analysis. About 87% or about 30% of the time was how often most TCR beta V segments were productive, according to an earlier analysis.

The receptor was derived from a male donor in good health and CMV-seropositive. The chain links TRBV7-8 to TRBJ2-5; D not resolved. The sequenced sample was PBMCs. This CDR3 is CASSLASGETQYF. The DNA of the CDR3 is TGTGCCAGCAGCTTAGCATCCGGAGAGACCCAGTACTTC.